This T cell receptor (beta chain) originates from a study of T cell responses to AZD1222 COVID-19 vaccine. General study results and limits: AZD1222 recipients seropositive at baseline numbered only six or seven. Two AZD1222 doses significantly raised spike-specific TCR breadth and depth over controls. No day 14 peak samples; only post-peak repertoires were characterized.

Generated by immunoSEQ multiplex PCR, the TCRdb table keeps only in-frame clones and is missing some. Here the sample spans about 130,000 clones, about nine tenths being singletons. In germline, CDR1 is SGHTA, CDR2 FQGNSA. Trimming removed 3 bases from V and 0 bases from J, with 8 bases in between. The CDR3 is 15 amino acids. Turning to this clone: The target antigen is unknown.

The source was peripheral blood, collected on day 0 of AZD1222 vaccination. The chain recombines TRBV7-2 with TRBJ2-2, with D possibly matching TRBD1 (6 bases). The source of this sequence is an adult in good health. The CDR3 DNA reads as TGTGCCAGCAGCTTCAGGGGACCGAACACCGGGGAGCTGTTTTTT. This sequence encodes CASSFRGPNTGELFF.